Each of the 31 T cell receptor beta chains below was sequenced from the same sample in a study of Graves' ophthalmopathy and Graves' hyperthyroidism. Amplification targeted the TCR beta CDR3 regions, with RNA transcripts as the source material. Second-round multiplex PCR came after a first-round RT-PCR that employed HTBI primers. MiXCR, run by TCRdb on the multiplex PCR reads, gives a single entry per CDR3 protein. The repertoire holds roughly 410,000 distinct CDR3 sequences, with roughly 14% as singletons. Sequencing used peripheral blood. The receptors stem from a woman aged 18-35 years with stable Graves' hyperthyroidism.

The V call is TRBV2, the J call TRBJ1-5; D remains unclear. Germline values: CDR1 SNHLY, CDR2 FYNNEI. This CDR3 region has 14 residues. V lost 4 bases to trimming and J lost 5 bases, with 12 bases between them. The CDR3 reads CASSVFGEHQPQHF. The CDR3 DNA is TGTGCCAGCAGTGTATTCGGGGAACATCAGCCCCAGCATTTT.

This clonotype has ten or more counts. The rearrangement joins TRBV2 to TRBJ1-2, with 7 bases that match TRBD1. V was pared by 4 bases and J by 4 bases, with 9 bases of the junction left unmatched. The CDR3 runs 15 residues. Per the germline V gene, CDR1 is SNHLY and CDR2 is FYNNEI. The CDR3 here is CASSAGDSISYGYTF. The DNA of the CDR3 is TGTGCCAGCAGTGCCGGGGACAGCATATCCTATGGCTACACCTTC.

The chain joins TRBV12-3 or TRBV12-4 to TRBJ2-7, with 10 bases that match TRBD1. Germline trimming cut 5 bases from V and 1 base from J; bases unmatched to any gene: 5. The CDR3 has 15 residues. DNA of the CDR3: TGTGCCAGCAGTACCGGGACAGGGGTTTCCTACGAGCAGTACTTC. Translation: CASSTGTGVSYEQYF.

The V call is TRBV5-6, the J call TRBJ1-2; 8 nucleotides line up with TRBD1. There are 13 residues in the CDR3. The J segment lost 8 bases and the V segment lost 4 bases, leaving 7 bases of the junction unmatched. The germline V gene has CDR1 SGHDT and CDR2 YYEEEE. The CDR3 bases are TGTGCCAGCAGCACGACCTCAGGGGGCGGCTACACCTTC. Amino acids: CASSTTSGGGYTF. Looking up the rest from reference TRBV5-6 and TRBJ1-2 gives the full variable domain: DAGVTQSPTHLIKTRGQQVTLRCSPKSGHDTVSWYQQALGQGPQFIFQYYEEEERQRGNFPDRFSGHQFPNYSSELNVNALLLGDSALYLCASSTTSGGGYTFGSGTRLTVV.

The rearrangement joins TRBV6-5 to TRBJ1-1; D is unresolved. Germline V gene lookup returns CDR1 MNHEY and CDR2 SVGAGI. CDR3 length: 12 residues. Trimming removed 5 bases at V and 5 bases at J, with 9 bases between. CDR3 nucleotide sequence: TGTGCCAGCAGTCCCTCGCGAACTGAAGCTTTCTTT. Its protein is CASSPSRTEAFF.

In this sample, this clonotype turned up a few times. The chain has TRBV3-1 and TRBJ1-1; D unclear. V lost 1 base and J 10 bases, leaving 7 bases between the germline ends. CDR1 is LGHDT and CDR2 is YNNKEL in the germline V gene (reference sequence). The CDR3 runs to 11 residues. This CDR3 is CASSQGELAFF. The CDR3 region has the DNA TGTGCCAGCAGCCAAGGGGAGTTAGCTTTCTTT.

As regards this clonotype: A read error may account for a junction end that differs from germline. The rearrangement uses TRBV6-1 and TRBJ1-3; D is unclear. The V gene's germline CDR1 is MNHNS and CDR2 SASEGT. The length of the CDR3 is 13 residues. CDR3 loop: CASSKIGGNTIYF. CDR3 in DNA: TGTGCCAGCAGTAAGATAGGCGGAAACACTATATATTTT.

This clonotype has ten or more counts. The V gene is TRBV27, the J gene TRBJ1-6, with 8 bases identical to TRBD1. Germline-derived CDR1 and CDR2 are MNHEY and SMNVEV (reference sequence). The CDR3 extends over 17 amino acids. The junction had 7 bases not matched to a gene; V was cut back by 6 bases and J by 0 bases. The CDR3 nucleotides are TGTGCCAGCAGATGGACAGGGCGCGACTCCTATAATTCACCCCTCCACTTT. This encodes CASRWTGRDSYNSPLHF.

This clonotype was counted at least ten times. The rearrangement links TRBV28 to TRBJ1-1; TRBD1 matches at 7 bases. Trimming removed 2 bases from V and 6 bases from J; junction bases left unmatched: 12. The CDR3 length is 16 residues. Germline CDR1 reads MDHEN; CDR2 reads SYDVKM. CDR3 residues: CASSLELRQGRSEAFF. The CDR3 DNA sequence: TGTGCCAGCAGTTTAGAATTGAGACAGGGACGGTCTGAAGCTTTCTTT.

The rearrangement uses TRBV27 and TRBJ1-2; 8 bases line up with TRBD1. V was pared by 6 bases and J by 1 base, with 7 bases of the junction left unmatched. This CDR3 has 15 amino acids. From germline, CDR1 is MNHEY and CDR2 SMNVEV (reference sequence). The CDR3: CASRARGQDNYGYTF. The CDR3 nucleotides read TGTGCCAGCAGGGCAAGGGGACAGGATAACTATGGCTACACCTTC.

This clonotype was seen many times. The V and J genes are TRBV12-3 or TRBV12-4 and TRBJ1-1; no firm D call. The CDR3 runs 13 residues. Trimming stripped 6 bases from V and 1 base from J, with 9 bases between. The CDR3 sequence: CASSSSQNTEAFF. CDR3 nucleotide sequence: TGTGCCAGCAGCTCAAGCCAGAACACTGAAGCTTTCTTT.

This clonotype was observed a handful of times. The J gene is TRBJ2-6, the V gene TRBV24-1; unclear D gene. V was trimmed by 9 bases and J by 0 bases, leaving 8 bases between them. The CDR3 spans 14 residues. The germline V gene encodes CDR1 KGHDR and CDR2 SFDVKD. CDR3 amino acids: CATSLVSGANVLTF. The CDR3, as DNA: TGTGCCACCTCACTGGTCTCTGGGGCCAACGTCCTGACTTTC.

The sample holds many counts of this clonotype. V usage is TRBV2 and J usage is TRBJ2-7, with D unclear. CDR1 is SNHLY, CDR2 FYNNEI, per germline. V lost 4 bases, J lost 9 bases, and 13 bases lay in between. The CDR3 extends over 12 amino acids. The DNA of the CDR3 is TGTGCCAGCAGTGTTCCAAGTTGGGTGCAGTACTTC. Translating gives CASSVPSWVQYF.

In this sample, this clonotype turned up many times. The chain recombines TRBV12-3 or TRBV12-4 with TRBJ1-1; D unclear. Trimming took off 6 bases at V and 6 bases at J, with 11 bases between the two ends. The CDR3 sequence is 12 residues long. The CDR3: CASSDGRPEAFF. The DNA for the CDR3 is TGTGCCAGCAGCGACGGACGGCCTGAAGCTTTCTTT.

This clonotype was found a few times. The rearrangement uses TRBV12-5 and TRBJ1-5, with D hard to call. V shed 0 bases and J shed 7 bases, with 16 bases lying between them. CDR1 is LGHNT, CDR2 FRNRAP, per germline. The CDR3 is made up of 16 amino acids. CDR3 loop: CASGLVLGNRHQPQHF. Here the CDR3 DNA reads TGTGCTAGTGGTTTGGTACTCGGCAACAGACACCAGCCCCAGCATTTT.

Points on this clonotype: The conserved final phenylalanine or tryptophan is absent from the CDR3, which likely points to a read error. The DNA is omitted, as the CDR3 cannot be located on it reliably, and the CDR3 follows TCRdb's listing. This rearrangement joins TRBV19 to TRBJ2-2; the table calls TRBD1, which could not be checked here. Per the germline V gene, CDR1 is LNHDA and CDR2 is SQIVND (reference sequence). Both ends counted, the CDR3 spans 16 residues. This CDR3 reads CASSIAGGSHTGELWV.

Ten or more counts support this clonotype. The V and J genes are TRBV12-3 or TRBV12-4 and TRBJ1-1, with 10 bases fitting TRBD1. Trimming at V came to 8 bases and at J to 10 bases, leaving 13 bases not matched to a gene. CDR3 length equals 14 residues. The chain's CDR3 is CASGLTGTGDIAFF. The DNA for the CDR3 is TGTGCCAGCGGCCTCACCGGGACAGGGGATATAGCTTTCTTT.

This clonotype has ten or more counts. The chain links TRBV6-1 to TRBJ2-5; 8 bases match TRBD2. Germline V gene sequence: CDR1 MNHNS, CDR2 SASEGT. V lost 10 bases, J lost 7 bases, and 8 bases stayed unmatched. The CDR3 consists of 12 residues. The CDR3 protein is CATSGGVGTQYF. CDR3 sequence (DNA): TGTGCCACCTCCGGGGGGGTCGGGACCCAGTACTTC.

This clonotype has more than one count but fewer than ten. The V gene is TRBV4-1, the J gene TRBJ2-5; D might be TRBD2 (7 bases). Deletions cut 4 bases from V and 5 bases from J, with 20 bases between. Germline CDR1 and CDR2: MGHRA and YSYEKL. The CDR3 is 16 amino acids. DNA of the CDR3: TGCGCCAGCAGCCGGGGGGGCCAGGGTTTTTGGGAGACCCAGTACTTC. It specifies CASSRGGQGFWETQYF.

This clonotype came up many times. The genes are TRBV11-2 and TRBJ2-7; a possible D gene is TRBD1 (6 bases). The V gene lost 7 bases and the J gene lost 2 bases, with 15 bases spanning the gap. CDR3 length equals 14 residues. Germline CDR1 reads SGHAT; CDR2 reads FQNNGV. The CDR3 DNA reads TGTGCCAGCAAAATGAAGGACAGCCCCTACGAGCAGTACTTC. This encodes CASKMKDSPYEQYF. The full variable domain, rest sourced from reference TRBV11-2 and TRBJ2-7, is EAGVAQSPRYKIIEKRQSVAFWCNPISGHATLYWYQQILGQGPKLLIQFQNNGVVDDSQLPKDRFSAERLKGVDSTLKIQPAKLEDSAVYLCASKMKDSPYEQYFGPGTRLTVT.

This clonotype was seen repeatedly, ten times or more. The chain carries TRBV9 and TRBJ2-3; possible D gene TRBD1, 6 bases. V shed 4 bases and J shed 11 bases, with 14 bases lying between them. Germline CDR1 reads SGDLS; CDR2 reads YYNGEE. The CDR3 runs 12 residues. CDR3 sequence: CASSPRQGLQYF. CDR3 coding DNA: TGTGCCAGCAGCCCAAGGCAGGGGCTGCAGTATTTT. The whole variable domain, remainder taken from reference TRBV9 and TRBJ2-3, is DSGVTQTPKHLITATGQRVTLRCSPRSGDLSVYWYQQSLDQGLQFLIQYYNGEERAKGNILERFSAQQFPDLHSELNLSSLELGDSALYFCASSPRQGLQYFGPGTRLTVL.

This clonotype occurred many times. This chain uses TRBV29-1 with TRBJ1-1; 9 bases match TRBD1. Germline lookup yields CDR1 SQVTM and CDR2 ANQGSEA. The trim removed 6 bases at V and 4 bases at J, leaving 12 bases unmatched. The CDR3 extends over 15 amino acids. CDR3 region: CSVVRDRDFGTEAFF. The CDR3 DNA reads TGCAGCGTCGTCCGGGACAGGGATTTCGGCACTGAAGCTTTCTTT. Variable domain in full (rest from reference TRBV29-1 and TRBJ1-1): SAVISQKPSRDICQRGTSLTIQCQVDSQVTMMFWYRQQPGQSLTLIATANQGSEATYESGFVIDKFPISRPNLTFSTLTVSNMSPEDSSIYLCSVVRDRDFGTEAFFGQGTRLTVV.

This clonotype has ten or more counts. The V call is TRBV2, the J call TRBJ1-2; D not certain. V lost 6 bases and J 2 bases, leaving 13 bases between the germline ends. Germline V gene sequence: CDR1 SNHLY, CDR2 FYNNEI. This CDR3 region has 14 residues. Here the CDR3 DNA reads TGTGCCAGCAGCCCTAACCTCGGAAACTATGGCTACACCTTC. Residues: CASSPNLGNYGYTF.

This clonotype was seen a handful of times. The rearrangement uses TRBV18 and TRBJ1-1; 7 bases agree with TRBD1. V shed 3 bases and J 0 bases; nucleotides not matched to a gene: 10. CDR3 length equals 17 residues. Per the germline V gene, CDR1 is KGHSH and CDR2 is LQKENI. The CDR3 loop reads CASSPEGTVMMNTEAFF. As DNA, the CDR3 is TGTGCCAGCTCACCGGAGGGGACAGTGATGATGAACACTGAAGCTTTCTTT.

This clonotype was detected ten times or more. The gene calls are TRBV2 and TRBJ2-5; possibly TRBD2 for D (6 bases). V lost 7 bases and J lost 4, with 13 bases in between. CDR3 size: 13 residues. CDR1 and CDR2 from the germline V gene are SNHLY and FYNNEI. The CDR3 nucleotides read TGTGCCAGCACTGATGGGACTCGAGAGACCCAGTACTTC. This encodes CASTDGTRETQYF. Drawing the rest from reference TRBV2 and TRBJ2-5, the complete variable domain is EPEVTQTPSHQVTQMGQEVILRCVPISNHLYFYWYRQILGQKVEFLVSFYNNEISEKSEIFDDQFSVERPDGSNFTLKIRSTKLEDSAMYFCASTDGTRETQYFGPGTRLLVL.

This clonotype turned up a few times. This chain joins TRBV19 and TRBJ2-2, with TRBD2 identical over 9 bases. The germline V gene has CDR1 LNHDA and CDR2 SQIVND (reference sequence). V shed 4 bases and J 5 bases; nucleotides not matched to a gene: 5. CDR3 length: 15 residues. CDR3 nucleotides: TGTGCCAGTAGTAGGGGACTAGCCCGAACCGGGGAGCTGTTTTTT. Its translation is CASSRGLARTGELFF. The full variable domain, with the rest looked up from reference TRBV19 and TRBJ2-2, is DGGITQSPKYLFRKEGQNVTLSCEQNLNHDAMYWYRQDPGQGLRLIYYSQIVNDFQKGDIAEGYSVSREKKESFPLTVTSAQKNPTAFYLCASSRGLARTGELFFGEGSRLTVL.

This clonotype was observed many times. The chain recombines TRBV6-5 with TRBJ1-3, with D hard to call. V was clipped by 4 bases and J by 0 bases, with 7 bases between them. The CDR3 is 14 amino acids. CDR1 and CDR2 from the germline V gene are MNHEY and SVGAGI. The CDR3 sequence: CASSSLSSGNTIYF. DNA for the CDR3: TGTGCCAGCAGTTCCCTGTCCTCTGGAAACACCATATATTTT.

This clonotype has at least ten counts. A much larger clone is a single base away; this may be a read error. The chain is built from TRBV19 and TRBJ2-7; no reliable D call. The V gene lost 4 bases and the J gene lost 7 bases, with 14 bases spanning the gap. The CDR3 is 13 amino acids. The germline V gene encodes CDR1 LNHDA and CDR2 SQIVND (reference sequence). The CDR3 region is CASSTQRCSEQYF. The CDR3 nucleotides are TGTGCCAGTAGTACCCAACGGTGTTCGGAGCAGTACTTC.

This chain links TRBV7-3 with TRBJ2-7; 7 bases align to TRBD2. CDR1 is SGHTA, CDR2 FQGTGA, per germline. The V and J ends lost 1 base and 3 bases, in that order; junction bases with no gene match: 18. The CDR3 consists of 19 residues. CDR3 amino acids: CASSLSRIFGGGSFYEQYF. DNA for the CDR3: TGTGCCAGCAGCTTAAGTAGGATCTTTGGGGGGGGAAGCTTCTACGAGCAGTACTTC.

This clonotype was recorded many times. The V gene is TRBV6-2 or TRBV6-3, the J gene TRBJ2-7; 9 nucleotides match TRBD2. Germline V gene sequence: CDR1 MNHEY, CDR2 SVGEGT. J lost 0 bases, V lost 9 bases, and 9 bases had no gene match. This CDR3 region has 15 residues. CDR3 nucleotides: TGTGCCAGTACCGAGCGGGGGGATACCTCCTACGAGCAGTACTTC. Residues: CASTERGDTSYEQYF.

This chain links TRBV6-5 with TRBJ2-5, with a tentative D call TRBD2 (7 bases). The V gene's germline CDR1 is MNHEY and CDR2 SVGAGI. The CDR3 length is 16 residues. Trimming pared 0 bases from V and 4 bases from J, leaving 15 bases between. CDR3 sequence reads: CASSYSLAGAGETQYF. The CDR3 region has the DNA TGTGCCAGCAGTTACTCGTTGGCGGGGGCCGGAGAGACCCAGTACTTC.